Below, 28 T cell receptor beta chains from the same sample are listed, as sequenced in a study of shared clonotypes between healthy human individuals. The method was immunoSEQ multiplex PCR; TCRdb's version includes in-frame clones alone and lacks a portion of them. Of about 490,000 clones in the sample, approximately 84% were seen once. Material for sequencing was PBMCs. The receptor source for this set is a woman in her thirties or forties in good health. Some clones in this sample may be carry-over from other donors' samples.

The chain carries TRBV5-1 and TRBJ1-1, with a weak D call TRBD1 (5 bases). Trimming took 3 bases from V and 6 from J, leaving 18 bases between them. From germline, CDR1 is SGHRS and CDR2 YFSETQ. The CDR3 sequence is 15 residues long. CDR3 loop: CASSSTGGGQAEAFF. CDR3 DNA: TGCGCCAGCAGCTCCACCGGGGGAGGTCAGGCTGAAGCTTTCTTT.

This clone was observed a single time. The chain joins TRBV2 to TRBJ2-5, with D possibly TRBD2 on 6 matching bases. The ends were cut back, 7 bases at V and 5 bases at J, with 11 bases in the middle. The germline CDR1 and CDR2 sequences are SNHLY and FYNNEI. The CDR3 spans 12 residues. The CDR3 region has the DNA TGTGCCAGCATAGGGAGGCTCGAGACCCAGTACTTC. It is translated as CASIGRLETQYF.

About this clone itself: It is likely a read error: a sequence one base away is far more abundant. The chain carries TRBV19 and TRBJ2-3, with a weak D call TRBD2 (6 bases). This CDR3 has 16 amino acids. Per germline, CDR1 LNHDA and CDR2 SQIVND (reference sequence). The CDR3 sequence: CASSRALASSTDTQCF. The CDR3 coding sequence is TGTGCCAGTAGTAGGGCCCTAGCGTCAAGCACAGATACGCAGTGTTTT.

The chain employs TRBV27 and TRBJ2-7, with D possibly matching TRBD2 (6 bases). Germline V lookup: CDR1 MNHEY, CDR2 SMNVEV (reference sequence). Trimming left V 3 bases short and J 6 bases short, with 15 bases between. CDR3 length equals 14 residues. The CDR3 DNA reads TGTGCCAGCAGTTTTGTGGGAGGCCGGTTCGAGCAGTACTTC. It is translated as CASSFVGGRFEQYF.

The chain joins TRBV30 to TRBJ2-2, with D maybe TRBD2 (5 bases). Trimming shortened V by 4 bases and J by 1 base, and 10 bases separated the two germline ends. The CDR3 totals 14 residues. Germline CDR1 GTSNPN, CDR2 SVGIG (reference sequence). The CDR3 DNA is TGTGCCTGGACGGGGTCAGTGAACACCGGGGAGCTGTTTTTT. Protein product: CAWTGSVNTGELFF.

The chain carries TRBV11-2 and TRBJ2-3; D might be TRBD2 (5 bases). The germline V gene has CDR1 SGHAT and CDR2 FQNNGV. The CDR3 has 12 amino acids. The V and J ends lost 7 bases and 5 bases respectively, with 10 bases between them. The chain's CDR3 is CASTLGGDTQYF. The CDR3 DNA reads TGTGCCAGCACTTTAGGAGGAGATACGCAGTATTTT.

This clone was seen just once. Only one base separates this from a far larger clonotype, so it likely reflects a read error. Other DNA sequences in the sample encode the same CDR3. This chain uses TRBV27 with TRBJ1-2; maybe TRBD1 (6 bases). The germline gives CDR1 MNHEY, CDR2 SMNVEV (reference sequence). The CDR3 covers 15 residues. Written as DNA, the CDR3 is TGTGCCAGCAGTTTATCGTGGCAGGGGAACTATGGCTACACATTC. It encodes CASSLSWQGNYGYTF.

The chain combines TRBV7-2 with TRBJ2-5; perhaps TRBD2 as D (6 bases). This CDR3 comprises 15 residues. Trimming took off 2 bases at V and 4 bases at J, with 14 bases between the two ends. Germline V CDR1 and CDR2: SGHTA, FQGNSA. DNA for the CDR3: TGTGCCAGCAGCTTACGAGGGAGGCCGGTAGAGACCCAGTACTTC. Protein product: CASSLRGRPVETQYF.

This CDR3 is CASSSSGRDTDTQYF. The CDR3 DNA follows: TGCGCCAGCAGCTCTAGCGGGAGGGACACAGATACGCAGTATTTT. This chain uses TRBV5-1 with TRBJ2-3; TRBD2 agrees at 12 bases. Germline CDR1 and CDR2: SGHRS and YFSETQ. The V gene end was trimmed by 3 bases and the J gene end by 2 bases; junction bases not matched to a gene: 1. The CDR3 totals 15 residues.

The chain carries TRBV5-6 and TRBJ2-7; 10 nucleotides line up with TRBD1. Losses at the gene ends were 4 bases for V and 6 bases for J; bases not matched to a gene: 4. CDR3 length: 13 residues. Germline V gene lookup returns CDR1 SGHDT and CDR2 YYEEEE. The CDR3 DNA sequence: TGTGCCAGCAGCCCGGACAGGGGGACCGAGCAGTACTTC. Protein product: CASSPDRGTEQYF. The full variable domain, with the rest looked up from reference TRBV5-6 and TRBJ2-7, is DAGVTQSPTHLIKTRGQQVTLRCSPKSGHDTVSWYQQALGQGPQFIFQYYEEEERQRGNFPDRFSGHQFPNYSSELNVNALLLGDSALYLCASSPDRGTEQYFGPGTRLTVT.

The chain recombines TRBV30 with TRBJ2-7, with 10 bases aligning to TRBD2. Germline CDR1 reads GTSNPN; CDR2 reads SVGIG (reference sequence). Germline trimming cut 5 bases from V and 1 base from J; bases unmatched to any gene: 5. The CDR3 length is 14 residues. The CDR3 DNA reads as TGTGCCTGGTCCACTAGCGGGGTTTCCTACGAGCAGTACTTC. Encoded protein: CAWSTSGVSYEQYF.

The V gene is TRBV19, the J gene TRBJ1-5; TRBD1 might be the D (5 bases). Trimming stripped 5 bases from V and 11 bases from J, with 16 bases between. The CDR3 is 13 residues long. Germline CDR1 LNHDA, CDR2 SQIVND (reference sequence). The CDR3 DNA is TGTGCCAGTAGTTCCGGACAAGCGAGGGCCCAGCATTTT. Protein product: CASSSGQARAQHF.

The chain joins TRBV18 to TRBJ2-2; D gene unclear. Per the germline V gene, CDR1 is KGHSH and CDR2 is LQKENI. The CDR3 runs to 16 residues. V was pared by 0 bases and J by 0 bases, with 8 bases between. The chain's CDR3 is CASSPPNGANTGELFF. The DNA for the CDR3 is TGTGCCAGCTCACCACCGAACGGCGCGAACACCGGGGAGCTGTTTTTT.

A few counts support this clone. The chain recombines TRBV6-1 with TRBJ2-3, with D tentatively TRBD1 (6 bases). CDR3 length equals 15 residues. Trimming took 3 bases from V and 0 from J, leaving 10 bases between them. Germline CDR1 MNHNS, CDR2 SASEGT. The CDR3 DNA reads TGTGCCAGCAGTGATTGGGACAAAAGCACAGATACGCAGTATTTT. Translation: CASSDWDKSTDTQYF.

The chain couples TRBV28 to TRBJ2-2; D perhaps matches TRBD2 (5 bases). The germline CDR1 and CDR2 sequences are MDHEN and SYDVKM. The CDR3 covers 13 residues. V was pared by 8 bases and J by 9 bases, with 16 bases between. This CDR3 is CASGSISGRELFF. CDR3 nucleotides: TGTGCCAGCGGTTCGATCAGCGGTAGGGAGCTGTTTTTT.

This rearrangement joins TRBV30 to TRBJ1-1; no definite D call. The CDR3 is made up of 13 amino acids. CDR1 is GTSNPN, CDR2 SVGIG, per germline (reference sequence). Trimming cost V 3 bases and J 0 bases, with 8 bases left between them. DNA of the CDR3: TGTGCCTGGAGCATCTCAGTGAACACTGAAGCTTTCTTT. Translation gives CAWSISVNTEAFF.

The CDR3 region is CASRSGTKNTGELFF. The CDR3 region has the DNA TGTGCCAGCAGGTCCGGGACTAAGAACACCGGGGAGCTGTTTTTT. The rearrangement links TRBV6-5 to TRBJ2-2, with 7 bases fitting TRBD2. The CDR3 is made up of 15 amino acids. The ends lost 6 bases at V and 1 base at J; junction bases unmatched: 5. CDR1 is MNHEY, CDR2 SVGAGI, per germline.

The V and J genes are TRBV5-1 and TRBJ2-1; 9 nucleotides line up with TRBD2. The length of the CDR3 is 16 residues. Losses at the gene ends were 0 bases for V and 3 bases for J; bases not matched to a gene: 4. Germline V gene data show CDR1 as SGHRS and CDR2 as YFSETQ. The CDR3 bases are TGCGCCAGCAGCTTGGTGGCTAGCGGGAACTACAATGAGCAGTTCTTC. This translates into CASSLVASGNYNEQFF.

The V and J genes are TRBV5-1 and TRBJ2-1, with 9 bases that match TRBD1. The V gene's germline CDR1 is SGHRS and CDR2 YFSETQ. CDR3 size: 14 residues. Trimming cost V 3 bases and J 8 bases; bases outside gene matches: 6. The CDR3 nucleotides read TGCGCCAGCAGCTCCCGGACAGGGGTCGATGAGCAGTTCTTC. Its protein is CASSSRTGVDEQFF.

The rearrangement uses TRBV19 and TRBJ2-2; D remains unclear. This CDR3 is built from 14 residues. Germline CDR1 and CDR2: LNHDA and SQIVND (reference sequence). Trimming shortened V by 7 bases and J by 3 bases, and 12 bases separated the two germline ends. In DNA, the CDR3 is TGTGCCAGTACCCTGGCACGGCACACCGGGGAGCTGTTTTTT. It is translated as CASTLARHTGELFF.

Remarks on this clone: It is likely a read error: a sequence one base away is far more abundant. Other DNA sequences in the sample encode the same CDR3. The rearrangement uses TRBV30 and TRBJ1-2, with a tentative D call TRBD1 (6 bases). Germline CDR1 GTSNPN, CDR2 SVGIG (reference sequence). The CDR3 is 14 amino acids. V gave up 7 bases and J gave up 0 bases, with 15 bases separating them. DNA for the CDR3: TGTGCCTCCCGTGGGGGGGCTCCTAACTATGGCTACACCTTC. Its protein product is CASRGGAPNYGYTF.

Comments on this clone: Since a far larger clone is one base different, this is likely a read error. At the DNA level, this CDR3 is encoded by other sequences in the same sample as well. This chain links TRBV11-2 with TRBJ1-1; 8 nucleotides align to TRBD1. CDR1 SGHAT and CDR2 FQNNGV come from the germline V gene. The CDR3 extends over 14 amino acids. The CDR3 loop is CASSLVSQGAEAFF. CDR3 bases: TGTGCAAGCAGCTTAGTCTCACAGGGGGCTGAAGCTTTCTTT.

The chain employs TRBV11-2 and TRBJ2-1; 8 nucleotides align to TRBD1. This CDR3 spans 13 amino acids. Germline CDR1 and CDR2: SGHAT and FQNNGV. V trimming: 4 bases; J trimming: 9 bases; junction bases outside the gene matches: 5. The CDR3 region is CASSSDREAEQFF. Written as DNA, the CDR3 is TGTGCCAGCAGCTCGGACAGGGAAGCTGAGCAGTTCTTC.

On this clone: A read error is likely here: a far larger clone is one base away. CDR3 region: CASSHVGGEQYF. The CDR3 coding sequence is TGTGCCAGCAGCCACGTGGGCGGCGAGCAGTACTTC. V gene TRBV7-8 combines with J gene TRBJ2-7, with no clear D. Germline V gives CDR1 SGHVS, CDR2 FQNEAQ. With 5 bases removed from V and 6 bases from J, the gap between germline ends came to 11 bases. This CDR3 has 12 amino acids.

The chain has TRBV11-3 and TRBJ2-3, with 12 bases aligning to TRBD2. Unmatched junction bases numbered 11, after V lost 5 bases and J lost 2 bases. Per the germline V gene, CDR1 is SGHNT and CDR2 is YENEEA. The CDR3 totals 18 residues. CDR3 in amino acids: CASSQGLAGPKSTDTQYF. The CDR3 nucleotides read TGTGCCAGCAGCCAGGGACTAGCGGGCCCTAAGTCCACAGATACGCAGTATTTT.

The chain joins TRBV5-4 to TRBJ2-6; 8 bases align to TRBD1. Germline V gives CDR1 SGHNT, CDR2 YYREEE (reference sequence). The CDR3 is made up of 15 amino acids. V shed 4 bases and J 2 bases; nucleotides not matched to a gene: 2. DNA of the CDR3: TGTGCCAGCAGCATGGGACAGGCTGGGGCCAACGTCCTGACTTTC. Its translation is CASSMGQAGANVLTF.

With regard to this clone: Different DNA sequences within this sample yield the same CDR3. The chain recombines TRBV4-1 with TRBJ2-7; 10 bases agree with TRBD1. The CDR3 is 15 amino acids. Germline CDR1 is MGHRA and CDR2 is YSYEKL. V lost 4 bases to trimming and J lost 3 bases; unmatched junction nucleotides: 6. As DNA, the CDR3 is TGCGCCAGCAGCCGCGCGGGACAGGGGAGCTACGAGCAGTACTTC. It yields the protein CASSRAGQGSYEQYF.

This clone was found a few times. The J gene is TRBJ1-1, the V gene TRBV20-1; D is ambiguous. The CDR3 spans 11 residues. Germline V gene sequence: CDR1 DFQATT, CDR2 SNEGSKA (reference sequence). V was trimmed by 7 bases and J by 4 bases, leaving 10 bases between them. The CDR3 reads CSGHKLTEAFF. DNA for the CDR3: TGCAGTGGCCATAAACTCACTGAAGCTTTCTTT.